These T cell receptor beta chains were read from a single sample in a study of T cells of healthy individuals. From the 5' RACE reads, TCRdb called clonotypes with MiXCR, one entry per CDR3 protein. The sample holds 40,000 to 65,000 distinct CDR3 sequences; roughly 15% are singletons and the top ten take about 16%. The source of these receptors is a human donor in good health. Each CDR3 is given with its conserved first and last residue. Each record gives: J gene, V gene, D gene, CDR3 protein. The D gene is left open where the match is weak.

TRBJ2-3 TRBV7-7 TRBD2 CASSETPRLAGRGAPDTQYF
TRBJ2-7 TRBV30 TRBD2 CALYTSGSSYEQYF
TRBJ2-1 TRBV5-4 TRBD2 CASSLVPLAGESSYNEQFF
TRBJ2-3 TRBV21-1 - CASTAEDRGAADTQYF
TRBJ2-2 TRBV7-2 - CASSQGRTNTGELFF
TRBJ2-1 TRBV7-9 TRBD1 CVSSGRDRVAYNEQFF
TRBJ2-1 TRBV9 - CASSVRPAGACNEQFF
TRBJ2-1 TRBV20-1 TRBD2 CSARDLGQIAGEAYNEQFF
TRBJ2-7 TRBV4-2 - CASSQDHEQYF
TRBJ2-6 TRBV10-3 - CATGDLQGAGANVLTF
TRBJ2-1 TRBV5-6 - CASSTDAYNEQFF
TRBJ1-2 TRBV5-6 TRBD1 CASSPSRGANYGYTF
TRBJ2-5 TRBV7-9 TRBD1 CASSRDRDSQETQYF
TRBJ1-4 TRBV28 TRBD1 CASSIPTGGIEKLFF
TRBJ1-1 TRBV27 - CASSWAGNTEAFF
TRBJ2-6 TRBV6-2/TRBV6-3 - CASSQTPRGANVLTF
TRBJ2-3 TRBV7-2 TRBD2 CASSLDGGGTDTQYF
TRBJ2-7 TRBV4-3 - CASSPLRGGSNEQYF
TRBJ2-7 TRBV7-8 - CASSSPGPSRGEQYF